The 14 T cell receptor beta chains below come from one sample, sequenced in a study of T cell responses to AZD1222 COVID-19 vaccine. Data came from immunoSEQ multiplex PCR; TCRdb stores just in-frame clones and leaves some out. The table records 84,000 or so clones, more than 90% of them present only once. The sample here was peripheral blood, taken on day 0 of AZD1222 vaccination. Receptor source: an adult in good health.

The CDR3 DNA follows: TGTGCCTGGAGTGTCAAAGGATCTGGGGCCAACGTCCTGACTTTC. It yields the protein CAWSVKGSGANVLTF. The gene calls are TRBV30 and TRBJ2-6; D is unclear. The CDR3 is made up of 15 amino acids. V dropped 0 bases and J dropped 1 base, with 7 bases sitting between them. Germline loops: CDR1 GTSNPN, CDR2 SVGIG (reference sequence). Combining the CDR3 with reference TRBV30 and TRBJ2-6 gives the whole variable domain SQTIHQWPATLVQPVGSPLSLECTVEGTSNPNLYWYRQAAGRGLQLLFYSVGIGQISSEVPQNLSASRPQDRQFILSSKKLLLSDSGFYLCAWSVKGSGANVLTFGAGSRLTVL.

The chain carries TRBV6-5 and TRBJ1-3; 7 bases match TRBD1. The J segment lost 8 bases and the V segment lost 6 bases, leaving 7 bases of the junction unmatched. Germline lookup yields CDR1 MNHEY and CDR2 SVGAGI. The CDR3 runs to 13 residues. The CDR3 region has the DNA TGTGCCAGCAGCTCCGACAGGGTCGACACCATATATTTT. Translating it yields CASSSDRVDTIYF.

This chain links TRBV5-1 with TRBJ1-6; D call uncertain. The germline V gene has CDR1 SGHRS and CDR2 YFSETQ. This CDR3 comprises 14 residues. The V end lost 0 bases, the J end lost 9 bases, and 10 bases lay between the germline ends. The CDR3 sequence: CASSLGVSGSPLHF. The CDR3, as DNA: TGCGCCAGCAGCTTGGGGGTGTCGGGTTCACCCCTCCACTTT.

The CDR3 reads CASSQEGGREPQHF. CDR3 coding DNA: TGTGCCAGCAGCCAAGAGGGGGGGAGGGAGCCCCAGCATTTT. The chain carries TRBV3-1 (or the pseudogene TRBV3-2) and TRBJ1-5; D possibly corresponds to TRBD1 (5 bases). Germline CDR1 is LGHDT and CDR2 is YNNKEL (reference sequence). V was cut by 0 bases and J by 8 bases, with 11 bases left in between. This CDR3 has 14 amino acids.

The chain has TRBV29-1 and TRBJ2-1, with 7 bases identical to TRBD2. This CDR3 is 15 amino acids long. The junction had 8 bases not matched to a gene; V was cut back by 2 bases and J by 4 bases. The germline gives CDR1 SQVTM, CDR2 ANQGSEA. This chain's CDR3 is CSVERASGRYNEQFF. The CDR3, as DNA: TGCAGCGTTGAAAGGGCTAGCGGAAGATACAATGAGCAGTTCTTC.

This clone was counted a few times. The CDR3 reads CASSAGASEQYF. DNA for the CDR3: TGTGCCAGCAGTGCCGGGGCGTCCGAGCAGTACTTC. V and J are TRBV12-3 or TRBV12-4 and TRBJ2-7; tentatively, D is TRBD1 or TRBD2 (5 bases each). The CDR3 extends over 12 amino acids. V gave up 5 bases and J gave up 6 bases, with 11 bases separating them.

The genes are TRBV6-5 and TRBJ2-7; the D gene could be TRBD1 or TRBD2 (5 bases each). CDR3 length: 14 amino acids. CDR1 and CDR2 (germline): MNHEY, SVGAGI. V was cut by 7 bases and J by 3 bases, with 16 bases left in between. The CDR3 nucleotides are TGTGCCAGCAAAGTGTTGCAGGGAGTCTACGAGCAGTACTTC. Translation: CASKVLQGVYEQYF.

The V call is TRBV5-4, the J call TRBJ1-1; D is ambiguous. Germline CDR1 is SGHNT and CDR2 is YYREEE (reference sequence). Deletions cut 0 bases from V and 0 bases from J, with 9 bases between. This CDR3 contains 15 residues. CDR3 region: CASSLGSDMNTEAFF. The CDR3 nucleotides read TGTGCCAGCAGCTTGGGTTCGGATATGAACACTGAAGCTTTCTTT.

This rearrangement joins TRBV7-3 to TRBJ2-3, with 13 bases lining up with TRBD2. Losses at the gene ends were 4 bases for V and 6 bases for J; bases not matched to a gene: 7. Germline-derived CDR1 and CDR2 are SGHTA and FQGTGA. The CDR3 sequence is 16 residues long. The CDR3 sequence: CASSSGLAGVSDTQYF. The CDR3, as DNA: TGTGCCAGCAGCTCCGGACTAGCGGGAGTCAGTGATACGCAGTATTTT.

This clone was observed a single time. This chain links TRBV19 with TRBJ2-5; TRBD2 might be the D (6 bases). Trimming left V 7 bases short and J 2 bases short, with 20 bases between. This CDR3 is 16 amino acids long. Germline lookup yields CDR1 LNHDA and CDR2 SQIVND (reference sequence). CDR3 DNA sequence: TGTGCCAGTAAGCGGTTAGGTGCGGGGCCTCAAGAGACCCAGTACTTC. This translates into CASKRLGAGPQETQYF.

This sequence joins TRBV5-6 and TRBJ1-1; D remains ambiguous. V was pared by 3 bases and J by 5 bases, with 17 bases between. The CDR3 runs 15 residues. Germline values: CDR1 SGHDT, CDR2 YYEEEE. CDR3 amino acids: CASSWPGWSGTEAFF. The DNA of the CDR3 is TGTGCCAGCAGCTGGCCCGGGTGGTCGGGTACTGAAGCTTTCTTT.

The chain joins TRBV10-3 to TRBJ2-3, with D possibly being TRBD1 or TRBD2 (5 bases each). The CDR3 covers 18 residues. Germline CDR1 and CDR2: ENHRY and SYGVKD. V lost 6 bases to trimming and J lost 0 bases, with 22 bases between them. In DNA form, the CDR3 reads TGTGCCATCAGCGGCCCCCGGGACCGTAAACCTAGCACAGATACGCAGTATTTT. Amino acid sequence: CAISGPRDRKPSTDTQYF.

J is TRBJ1-6 and V is TRBV5-1, with TRBD1 as a possible D gene (5 bases). V gave up 4 bases and J gave up 1 base, with 12 bases separating them. CDR1 SGHRS and CDR2 YFSETQ come from the germline V gene. This CDR3 has 16 residues. DNA of the CDR3: TGCGCCAGCAGCCCAGCAGGGTCATCCTATAATTCACCCCTCCACTTT. This sequence encodes CASSPAGSSYNSPLHF.

The chain joins TRBV2 to TRBJ1-2; D gene ambiguous. The CDR3 contains 13 residues. Trimming cost V 6 bases and J 6 bases, with 14 bases left between them. CDR1 and CDR2 (germline): SNHLY, FYNNEI. This CDR3 is CASRVVVSDGYTF. The CDR3 DNA reads as TGTGCCAGCAGAGTTGTAGTATCGGATGGCTACACCTTC.